This T cell receptor (beta chain) was documented in a study of identifying expanded T cells in peripheral blood. CDR1 is SGHAT and CDR2 is FQNNGV in the germline V gene. V shed 4 bases, J shed 16 bases, and the junction held 3 bases outside the gene matches. The CDR3 runs to 11 residues. The method was immunoSEQ multiplex PCR; TCRdb's version includes in-frame clones alone and lacks a portion of them. The data hold approximately 75,000 clones, with 90% observed a single time. The clonotype was recovered from a person aged 18 to 75 in good health. The sequencing sample was made of blood. The rearrangement joins TRBV11-2 to TRBJ2-4; 11 bases line up with TRBD2. The CDR3 region has the DNA TGTGCCAGCAGCTCCGGACTAGCGGGCTACTTC. Translation: CASSSGLAGYF.